Below are 19 T cell receptor beta chains sequenced from a single sample in a study of shared clonotypes between healthy human individuals. Sequencing used immunoSEQ multiplex PCR; TCRdb keeps in-frame clones, though not all of them. The sample includes 530,000 or so clones, over 60% of them seen just once. The sequencing sample was made of PBMCs. Receptors were obtained from a woman aged 40 to 50 in good health. Some clones in this sample may be carry-over from other donors' samples.

The CDR3 loop is CASSNRDLGMGEAFF. CDR3 coding DNA: TGTGCCAGCAGCAACCGGGACCTAGGGATGGGTGAAGCTTTCTTT. The rearrangement uses TRBV21-1 and TRBJ1-1. TRBV21-1 is a pseudogene locus. The CDR3 sequence is 15 residues long.

The V call is TRBV6-5, the J call TRBJ1-1; the D is unclear. CDR1 MNHEY and CDR2 SVGAGI come from the germline V gene. This CDR3 has 14 residues. Trimming cost V 7 bases and J 1 base, with 13 bases left between them. CDR3 coding DNA: TGTGCCAGCATTCAATCTCCAGCGAACACTGAAGCTTTCTTT. This encodes CASIQSPANTEAFF.

The V and J genes are TRBV7-2 and TRBJ1-5; tentative D call: TRBD1 (6 bases). The V end was cut by 5 bases, the J end by 3 bases, with 11 bases between. The CDR3 is 14 residues long. Germline loops: CDR1 SGHTA, CDR2 FQGNSA. In DNA form, the CDR3 reads TGTGCCAGCAGCCCACAGGGAAACAATCAGCCCCAGCATTTT. This gives the protein CASSPQGNNQPQHF.

The rearrangement joins TRBV10-3 to TRBJ2-5; 7 nucleotides agree with TRBD1. The V gene end was trimmed by 8 bases and the J gene end by 2 bases; junction bases not matched to a gene: 8. CDR3 size: 14 residues. Germline CDR1 and CDR2: ENHRY and SYGVKD. CDR3 DNA: TGTGCCATCCGATGGGGACAGAATCAAGAGACCCAGTACTTC. Residues: CAIRWGQNQETQYF.

This chain connects TRBV7-9 to TRBJ2-3; tentative D call: TRBD2 (5 bases). The CDR3 has 15 residues. The V end was cut by 1 base, the J end by 2 bases, with 10 bases between. Germline lookup yields CDR1 SEHNR and CDR2 FQNEAQ (reference sequence). CDR3 in DNA: TGTGCCAGCAGCTTAGACGGGAAGAACACAGATACGCAGTATTTT. This sequence encodes CASSLDGKNTDTQYF.

The CDR3 DNA reads as TGTGCCAGCAGTGAAGCTTCGGGCGGCGCAAACATTCAGTACTTC. Translated: CASSEASGGANIQYF. This sequence joins TRBV6-1 and TRBJ2-4; no reliable D call. Germline V gene data show CDR1 as MNHNS and CDR2 as SASEGT. V was cut by 0 bases and J by 6 bases, with 12 bases left in between. The CDR3 sequence is 15 residues long.

V gene TRBV5-1 combines with J gene TRBJ2-1; 9 nucleotides line up with TRBD1. Germline CDR1 and CDR2: SGHRS and YFSETQ. Unmatched junction bases numbered 8, after V lost 2 bases and J lost 2 bases. CDR3 size: 17 residues. CDR3 region: CASSFVGGQGPYNEQFF. Here the CDR3 DNA reads TGCGCCAGCAGCTTTGTAGGGGGACAGGGACCCTACAATGAGCAGTTCTTC. The full variable domain, rest sourced from reference TRBV5-1 and TRBJ2-1, is KAGVTQTPRYLIKTRGQQVTLSCSPISGHRSVSWYQQTPGQGLQFLFEYFSETQRNKGNFPGRFSGRQFSNSRSEMNVSTLELGDSALYLCASSFVGGQGPYNEQFFGPGTRLTVL.

As regards this clone: Other nucleotide sequences in the sample specify the same CDR3. V is TRBV19 and J is TRBJ1-1; weak D call: TRBD1 (5 bases). CDR3 length equals 13 residues. Germline-derived CDR1 and CDR2 are LNHDA and SQIVND (reference sequence). Trimming took 4 bases from V and 0 from J, leaving 6 bases between them. The CDR3 here is CASSTGLNTEAFF. The CDR3 nucleotides read TGTGCCAGTAGTACAGGGTTGAACACTGAAGCTTTCTTT. Combining the CDR3 with reference TRBV19 and TRBJ1-1 gives the whole variable domain DGGITQSPKYLFRKEGQNVTLSCEQNLNHDAMYWYRQDPGQGLRLIYYSQIVNDFQKGDIAEGYSVSREKKESFPLTVTSAQKNPTAFYLCASSTGLNTEAFFGQGTRLTVV.

The chain employs TRBV28 and TRBJ2-7, with D unresolved. CDR1 and CDR2 from the germline V gene are MDHEN and SYDVKM. CDR3 length: 15 amino acids. V lost 6 bases and J 4 bases, leaving 19 bases between the germline ends. CDR3 protein: CASRLRFGPQYEQYF. CDR3 DNA: TGTGCCAGCAGACTACGGTTCGGGCCCCAATACGAGCAGTACTTC.

The chain couples TRBV7-2 to TRBJ1-2; tentatively, D is TRBD1 (6 bases). Trimming took 6 bases from V and 4 from J, leaving 21 bases between them. Germline CDR1 and CDR2: SGHTA and FQGNSA. The CDR3 spans 16 residues. The CDR3 DNA sequence: TGTGCCAGCAGTCCCGAGAAGAGGGGGATTCGCTATGGCTACACCTTC. This translates into CASSPEKRGIRYGYTF.

In its sample, this clone was seen once. The chain couples TRBV9 to TRBJ1-1; unclear D gene. The CDR3 sequence is 13 residues long. The germline V gene encodes CDR1 SGDLS and CDR2 YYNGEE. V was shortened by 7 bases and J by 1 base, with 11 bases between the two germline ends. The CDR3 DNA follows: TGTGCCAGCGCGACCGCACCGAACACTGAAGCTTTCTTT. Protein product: CASATAPNTEAFF.

The genes are TRBV5-4 and TRBJ2-5, with 10 positions matching TRBD2. The V segment lost 5 bases and the J segment 11 bases; nucleotides outside the gene matches: 15. The germline CDR1 and CDR2 sequences are SGHNT and YYREEE (reference sequence). This CDR3 has 15 amino acids. The CDR3 nucleotides read TGTGCCAGCAGTCACCGAGCTAGCGGGAGTAGTGAGCAGTACTTC. Protein: CASSHRASGSSEQYF.

The CDR3 region is CASKRDRENNEQFF. The CDR3 coding sequence is TGTGCCAGCAAAAGGGACAGGGAGAACAATGAGCAGTTCTTC. The chain uses TRBV21-1 and TRBJ2-1; the table names TRBD1, a call not compared with the DNA. TRBV21-1 is a listed pseudogene. The CDR3 runs 14 residues.

The genes are TRBV18 and TRBJ1-1; TRBD1 is a possible D gene (6 bases). The CDR3 sequence is 15 residues long. The germline V gene has CDR1 KGHSH and CDR2 LQKENI. V dropped 4 bases and J dropped 4 bases, with 16 bases sitting between them. The CDR3 here is CASSLSEGGGTEAFF. The CDR3 bases are TGTGCCAGCTCACTTTCTGAGGGGGGAGGCACTGAAGCTTTCTTT.

The chain joins TRBV11-1 to TRBJ2-7, with D uncertain. Trimming removed 3 bases from V and 0 bases from J, with 15 bases in between. This CDR3 is built from 16 residues. CDR1 and CDR2 (germline): SGHAT, FQDESV (reference sequence). CDR3 in amino acids: CASSLGSAISSYEQYF. CDR3 coding DNA: TGTGCCAGCAGCTTGGGCAGCGCGATCAGCTCCTACGAGCAGTACTTC.

This chain connects TRBV6-5 to TRBJ2-2; D might be TRBD2 (6 bases). This CDR3 spans 13 amino acids. Germline loops: CDR1 MNHEY, CDR2 SVGAGI. With 6 bases removed from V and 6 bases from J, the gap between germline ends came to 11 bases. In DNA form, the CDR3 reads TGTGCCAGCAGGGGGGGACCCCCCGGGGAGCTGTTTTTT. Protein: CASRGGPPGELFF.

This clone appeared a single time. DNA for the CDR3: TGTGCCAGTAGTATTGGGACTAGCGGGATCTACGAGCAGTACTTC. Amino acid sequence: CASSIGTSGIYEQYF. This chain uses TRBV19 with TRBJ2-7; 13 bases map to TRBD2. The CDR3 covers 15 residues. The junction had 2 bases not matched to a gene; V was cut back by 3 bases and J by 3 bases. Germline V CDR1 and CDR2: LNHDA, SQIVND (reference sequence).

This chain uses TRBV6-1 with TRBJ1-5, with 10 bases lining up with TRBD1. Germline assignment: CDR1 MNHNS and CDR2 SASEGT. The length of the CDR3 is 19 residues. J was trimmed by 0 bases and V by 1 base; bases with no gene match: 9. The CDR3 region is CASSEGWGTGVYSNQPQHF. The CDR3 DNA reads as TGTGCCAGCAGTGAAGGCTGGGGGACAGGGGTCTATAGCAATCAGCCCCAGCATTTT.

The chain is built from TRBV7-2 and TRBJ2-1; TRBD2 aligns across 12 bases. The CDR3 length is 16 residues. Germline V gene data show CDR1 as SGHTA and CDR2 as FQGNSA. V gave up 5 bases and J gave up 4 bases; unmatched junction bases: 6. In nucleotides, the CDR3 is TGTGCCAGCAGCGGGCCGACTAGCGGGAGATACAATGAGCAGTTCTTC. Its translation is CASSGPTSGRYNEQFF. The full variable domain, in which reference TRBV7-2 and TRBJ2-1 provide the parts outside the CDR3, is GAGVSQSPSNKVTEKGKDVELRCDPISGHTALYWYRQSLGQGLEFLIYFQGNSAPDKSGLPSDRFSAERTGGSVSTLTIQRTQQEDSAVYLCASSGPTSGRYNEQFFGPGTRLTVL.